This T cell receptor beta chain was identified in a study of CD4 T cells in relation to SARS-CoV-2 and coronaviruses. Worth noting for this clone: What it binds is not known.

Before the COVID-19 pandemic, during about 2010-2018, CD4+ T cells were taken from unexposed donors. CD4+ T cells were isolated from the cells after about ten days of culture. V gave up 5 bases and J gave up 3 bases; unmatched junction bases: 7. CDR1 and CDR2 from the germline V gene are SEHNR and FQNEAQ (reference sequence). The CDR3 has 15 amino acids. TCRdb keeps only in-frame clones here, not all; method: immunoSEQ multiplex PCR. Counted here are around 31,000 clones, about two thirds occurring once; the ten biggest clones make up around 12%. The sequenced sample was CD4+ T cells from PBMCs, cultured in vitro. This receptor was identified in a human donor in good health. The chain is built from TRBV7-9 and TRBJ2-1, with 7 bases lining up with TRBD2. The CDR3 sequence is CASSRSGSLYNEQFF. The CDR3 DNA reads TGTGCCAGCAGCCGTAGCGGGTCCCTCTACAATGAGCAGTTCTTC.